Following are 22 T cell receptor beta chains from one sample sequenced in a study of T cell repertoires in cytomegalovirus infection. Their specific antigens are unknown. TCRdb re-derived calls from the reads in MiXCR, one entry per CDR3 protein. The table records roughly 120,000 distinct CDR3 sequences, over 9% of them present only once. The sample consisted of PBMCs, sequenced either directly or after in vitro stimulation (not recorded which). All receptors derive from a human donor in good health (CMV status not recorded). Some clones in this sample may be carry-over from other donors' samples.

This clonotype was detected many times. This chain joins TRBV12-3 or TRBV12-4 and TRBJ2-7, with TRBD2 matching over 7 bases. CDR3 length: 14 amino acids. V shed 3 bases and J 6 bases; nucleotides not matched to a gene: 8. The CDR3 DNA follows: TGTGCCAGCAGTTTTGTGGCGGGAGCGTCCGAGCAGTACTTC. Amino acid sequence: CASSFVAGASEQYF.

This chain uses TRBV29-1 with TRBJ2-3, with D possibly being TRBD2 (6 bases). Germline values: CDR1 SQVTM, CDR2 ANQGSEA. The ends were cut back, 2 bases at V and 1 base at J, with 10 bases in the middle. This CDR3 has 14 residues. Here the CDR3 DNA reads TGCAGCGTTGAAAGGGTAGCGGGCACAGATACGCAGTATTTT. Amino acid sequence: CSVERVAGTDTQYF.

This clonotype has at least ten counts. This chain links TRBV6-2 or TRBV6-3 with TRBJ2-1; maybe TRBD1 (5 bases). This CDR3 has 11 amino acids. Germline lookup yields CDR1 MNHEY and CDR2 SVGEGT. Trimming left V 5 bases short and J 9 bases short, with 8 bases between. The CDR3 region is CASSQGAEQFF. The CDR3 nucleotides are TGTGCCAGCAGTCAGGGTGCTGAGCAGTTCTTC.

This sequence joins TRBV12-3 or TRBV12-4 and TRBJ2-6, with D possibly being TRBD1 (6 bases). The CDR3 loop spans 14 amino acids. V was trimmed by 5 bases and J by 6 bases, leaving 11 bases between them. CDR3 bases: TGTGCCAGCAGTGGGGGCCTGGAGGCCAACGTCCTGACTTTC. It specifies CASSGGLEANVLTF.

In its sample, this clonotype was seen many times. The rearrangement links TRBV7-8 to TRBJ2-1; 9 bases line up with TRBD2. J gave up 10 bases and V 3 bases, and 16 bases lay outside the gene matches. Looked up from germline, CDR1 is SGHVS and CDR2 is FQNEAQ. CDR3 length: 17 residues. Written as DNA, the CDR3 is TGTGCCAGCAGCTTGCAGACTAGCGGCCCATCTCGGGGAGAGCAGTTCTTC. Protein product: CASSLQTSGPSRGEQFF.

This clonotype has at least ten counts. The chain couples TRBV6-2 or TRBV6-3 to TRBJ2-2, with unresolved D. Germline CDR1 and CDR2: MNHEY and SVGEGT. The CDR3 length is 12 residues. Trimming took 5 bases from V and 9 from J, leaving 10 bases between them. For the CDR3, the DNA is TGTGCCAGCAGTGAACTCAGGAGGGAGCTGTTTTTT. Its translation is CASSELRRELFF.

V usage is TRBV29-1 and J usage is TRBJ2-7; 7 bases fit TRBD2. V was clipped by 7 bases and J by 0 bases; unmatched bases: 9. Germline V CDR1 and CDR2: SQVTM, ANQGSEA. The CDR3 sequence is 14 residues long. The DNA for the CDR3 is TGCAGCGCAAGCGGGGCGGGAAACTCCTACGAGCAGTACTTC. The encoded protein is CSASGAGNSYEQYF.

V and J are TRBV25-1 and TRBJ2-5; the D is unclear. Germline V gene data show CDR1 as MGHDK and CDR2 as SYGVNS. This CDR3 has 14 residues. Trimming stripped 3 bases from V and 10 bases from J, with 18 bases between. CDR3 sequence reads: CASSDFQVPSFQYF. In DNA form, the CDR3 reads TGTGCCAGCAGTGATTTTCAGGTCCCATCTTTCCAGTACTTC.

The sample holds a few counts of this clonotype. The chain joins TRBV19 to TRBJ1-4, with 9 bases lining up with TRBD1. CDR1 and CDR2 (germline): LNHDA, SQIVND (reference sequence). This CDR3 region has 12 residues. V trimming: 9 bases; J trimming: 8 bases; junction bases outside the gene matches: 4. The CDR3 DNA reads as TGTGCCAGCCGGGACAGGGACGAAAAACTGTTTTTT. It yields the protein CASRDRDEKLFF.

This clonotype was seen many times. The CDR3 nucleotides read TGTGCCAGCAGTCCTGGACAGGGCAACTACGAGCAGTACGTC. Its protein is CASSPGQGNYEQYV. The genes are TRBV6-6 and TRBJ2-7, with 8 bases lining up with TRBD1. Germline-derived CDR1 and CDR2 are MNHNY and SVGAGI (reference sequence). Trimming took 5 bases from V and 3 from J; bases not matched to a gene: 6. This CDR3 spans 14 amino acids.

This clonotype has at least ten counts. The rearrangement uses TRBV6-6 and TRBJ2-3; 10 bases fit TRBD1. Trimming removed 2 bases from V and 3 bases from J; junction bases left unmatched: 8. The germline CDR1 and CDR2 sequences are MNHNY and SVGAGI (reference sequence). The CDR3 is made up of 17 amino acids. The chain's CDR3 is CASSYPGTGARTDTQYF. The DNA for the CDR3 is TGTGCCAGCAGTTACCCGGGGACAGGGGCCAGGACAGATACGCAGTATTTT.

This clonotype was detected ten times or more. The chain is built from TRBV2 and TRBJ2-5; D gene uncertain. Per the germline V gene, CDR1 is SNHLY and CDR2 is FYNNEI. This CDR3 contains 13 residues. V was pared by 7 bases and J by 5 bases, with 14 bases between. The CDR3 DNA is TGTGCCAGCAATATAGATTACTCTGAGACCCAGTACTTC. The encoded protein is CASNIDYSETQYF.

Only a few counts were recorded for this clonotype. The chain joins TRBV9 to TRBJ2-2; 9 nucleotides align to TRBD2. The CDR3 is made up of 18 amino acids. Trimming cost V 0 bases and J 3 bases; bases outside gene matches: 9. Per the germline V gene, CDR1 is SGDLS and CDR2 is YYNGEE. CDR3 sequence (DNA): TGTGCCAGCAGCGTAGGTGTAGCGGGAGATCTTGACACCGGGGAGCTGTTTTTT. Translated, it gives CASSVGVAGDLDTGELFF.

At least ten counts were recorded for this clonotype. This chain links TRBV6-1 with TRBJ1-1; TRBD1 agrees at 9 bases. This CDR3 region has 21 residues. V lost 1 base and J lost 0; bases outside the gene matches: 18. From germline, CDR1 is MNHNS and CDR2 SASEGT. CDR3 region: CASSEEGQGSSASYLNTEAFF. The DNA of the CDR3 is TGTGCCAGCAGTGAAGAGGGACAGGGATCTTCAGCAAGCTACTTGAACACTGAAGCTTTCTTT.

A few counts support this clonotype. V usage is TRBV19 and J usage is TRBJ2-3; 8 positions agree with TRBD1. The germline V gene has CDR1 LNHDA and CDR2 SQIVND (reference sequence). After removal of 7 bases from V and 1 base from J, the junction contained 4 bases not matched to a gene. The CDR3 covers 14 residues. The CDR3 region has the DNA TGTGCCAGTACCTTGGGACAGGGCACAGATACGCAGTATTTT. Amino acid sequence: CASTLGQGTDTQYF.

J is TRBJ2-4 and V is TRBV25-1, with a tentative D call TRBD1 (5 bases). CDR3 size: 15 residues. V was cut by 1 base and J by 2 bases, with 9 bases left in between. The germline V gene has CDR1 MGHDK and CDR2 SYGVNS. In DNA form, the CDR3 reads TGTGCCAGCAGTGAATTTCAGGACACCAAAAACATTCAGTACTTC. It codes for CASSEFQDTKNIQYF.

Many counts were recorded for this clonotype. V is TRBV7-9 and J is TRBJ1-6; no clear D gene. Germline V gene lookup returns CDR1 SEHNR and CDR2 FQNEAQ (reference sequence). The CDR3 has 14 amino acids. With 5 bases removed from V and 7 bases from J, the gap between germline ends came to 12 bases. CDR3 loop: CASSLSWENSPLHF. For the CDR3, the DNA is TGTGCCAGCAGCCTAAGCTGGGAGAATTCACCCCTCCACTTT.

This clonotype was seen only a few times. In nucleotides, the CDR3 is TGTGCCAGCAGACAAGACAGGACCGAGCAGTACTTC. Encoded protein: CASRQDRTEQYF. The J gene is TRBJ2-7, the V gene TRBV7-9; a weak D match, TRBD1 (6 bases). V gave up 6 bases and J gave up 6 bases, with 12 bases separating them. In germline, CDR1 is SEHNR, CDR2 FQNEAQ (reference sequence). This CDR3 comprises 12 residues.

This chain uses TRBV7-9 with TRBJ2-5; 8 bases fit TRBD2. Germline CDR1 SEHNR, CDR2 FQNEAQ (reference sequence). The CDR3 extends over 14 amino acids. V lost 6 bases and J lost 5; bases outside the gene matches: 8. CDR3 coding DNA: TGTGCCAGCAGTTATGTTAGCGGGACGGAGACCCAGTACTTC. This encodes CASSYVSGTETQYF.

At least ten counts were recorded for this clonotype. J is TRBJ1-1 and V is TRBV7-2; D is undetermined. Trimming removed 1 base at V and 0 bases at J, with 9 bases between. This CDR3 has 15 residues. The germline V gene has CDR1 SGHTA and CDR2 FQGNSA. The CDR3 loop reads CASSLVRNMNTEAFF. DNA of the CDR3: TGTGCCAGCAGCTTAGTTCGGAATATGAACACTGAAGCTTTCTTT.

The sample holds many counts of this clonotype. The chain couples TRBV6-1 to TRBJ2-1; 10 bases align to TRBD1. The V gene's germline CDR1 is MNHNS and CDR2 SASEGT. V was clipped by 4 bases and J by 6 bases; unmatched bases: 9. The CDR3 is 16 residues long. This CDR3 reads CASSAIPGQGLNEQFF. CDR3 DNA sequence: TGTGCCAGCAGTGCAATTCCGGGACAGGGGCTCAATGAGCAGTTCTTC.

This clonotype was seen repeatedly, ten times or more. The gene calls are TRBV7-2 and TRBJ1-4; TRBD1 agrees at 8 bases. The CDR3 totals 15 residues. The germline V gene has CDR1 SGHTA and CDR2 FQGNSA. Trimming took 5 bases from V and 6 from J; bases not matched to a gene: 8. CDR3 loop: CASSPQGARDEKLFF. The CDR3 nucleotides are TGTGCCAGCAGCCCCCAGGGGGCAAGAGATGAAAAACTGTTTTTT.